These 8 T cell receptor beta chains share one sample of origin, sequenced in a study of blood T cells in healthy people across ages. Alongside a J-beta primer mix, a sample-barcoded 5' primer served in a second PCR lasting about 6 to 11 cycles. TCRdb reanalysed the 5' RACE reads using MiXCR and keeps one entry per CDR3 protein. The data contain 650,000 to 1,000,000 distinct CDR3 sequences, 35% to 40% of them seen just once; the ten biggest clones take up 10% to 15%. Specimen: blood. The receptors stem from a man between 18 and 35 years old in good health.

J is TRBJ2-3 and V is TRBV20-1; the D is unclear. Per the germline V gene, CDR1 is DFQATT and CDR2 is SNEGSKA (reference sequence). The V and J ends lost 5 bases and 3 bases respectively, with 18 bases between them. The CDR3 spans 15 residues. The CDR3 bases are TGCAGTGCTCGCAGCATAAACCCGACTACAGATACGCAGTATTTT. Its protein product is CSARSINPTTDTQYF.

The sample holds one count of this clonotype. At one end the junction does not follow the germline gene, possibly because of a read error. V is TRBV2 and J is TRBJ2-1; TRBD1 or TRBD2 may be the D gene (5 bases each). Germline CDR1 and CDR2: SNHLY and FYNNEI. This CDR3 has 15 residues. The CDR3 sequence: CASSQGWTGYNEQFF. For the CDR3, the DNA is TGTGCCAGCAGCCAGGGTTGGACGGGGTACAATGAGCAGTTTTTC.

This clonotype came up a few times. The rearrangement joins TRBV19 to TRBJ1-1, with D uncertain. The CDR3 is 13 residues long. The germline V gene has CDR1 LNHDA and CDR2 SQIVND (reference sequence). The ends were cut back, 7 bases at V and 0 bases at J, with 9 bases in the middle. Written as DNA, the CDR3 is TGTGCCAGTACGTCGCCCATGAACACTGAAGCTTTCTTT. Encoded protein: CASTSPMNTEAFF.

As concerns this clonotype: Possible read error: a much larger clone is one base away. The V gene is TRBV12-3 or TRBV12-4, the J gene TRBJ1-2, with 8 bases aligning to TRBD1. V was pared by 11 bases and J by 8 bases, with 7 bases of the junction left unmatched. The CDR3 has 11 residues. The CDR3 DNA is TGTGCCTGCCAGGGGGCAGGAGGCTACACCTTC. Encoded protein: CACQGAGGYTF.

The V gene is TRBV7-2, the J gene TRBJ2-7; no clear D gene. The DNA end lines up better with TRBJ2-5; the J call may be wrong. CDR1 is SGHTA and CDR2 is FQGNSA in the germline V gene. This CDR3 comprises 16 residues. CDR3: CASSSPMEPEGETQYF. The CDR3 DNA reads TGTGCCAGCAGCTCCCCCATGGAGCCCGAAGGAGAGACCCAGTACTTC.

This clonotype was picked up many times. The genes are TRBV7-2 and TRBJ2-5; no definite D call. CDR3 length equals 15 residues. Trimming pared 5 bases from V and 2 bases from J, leaving 15 bases between. Germline CDR1 reads SGHTA; CDR2 reads FQGNSA. CDR3 residues: CASSPEVAAQETQYF. As DNA, the CDR3 is TGTGCCAGCAGCCCCGAGGTAGCTGCACAAGAGACCCAGTACTTC.

This chain connects TRBV6-1 to TRBJ1-5; D gene ambiguous. CDR3 length: 11 residues. V was clipped by 4 bases and J by 9 bases, with 7 bases between them. The V gene's germline CDR1 is MNHNS and CDR2 SASEGT. As DNA, the CDR3 is TGTGCCAGCAGTGGGATTCCGCCCCAGCATTTT. It yields the protein CASSGIPPQHF.

The V call is TRBV29-1, the J call TRBJ2-5, with TRBD1 identical over 11 bases. V shed 5 bases, J shed 11 bases, and the junction held 7 bases outside the gene matches. Germline values: CDR1 SQVTM, CDR2 ANQGSEA. This CDR3 has 12 residues. Here the CDR3 DNA reads TGCAGCGTTAACCCGAGGGACAGGGGGCAGTACTTC. This codes for CSVNPRDRGQYF.